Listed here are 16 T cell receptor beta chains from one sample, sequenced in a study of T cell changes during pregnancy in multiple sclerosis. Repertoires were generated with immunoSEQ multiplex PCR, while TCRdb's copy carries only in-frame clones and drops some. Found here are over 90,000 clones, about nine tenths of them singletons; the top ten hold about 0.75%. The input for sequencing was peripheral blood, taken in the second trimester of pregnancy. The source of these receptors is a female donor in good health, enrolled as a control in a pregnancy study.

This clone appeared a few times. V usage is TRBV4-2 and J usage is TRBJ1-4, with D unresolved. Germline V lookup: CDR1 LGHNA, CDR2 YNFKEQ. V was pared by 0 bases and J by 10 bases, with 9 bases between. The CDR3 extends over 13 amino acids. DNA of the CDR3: TGTGCCAGCAGCCAAGAAATCGGTACAAAACTGTTTTTT. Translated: CASSQEIGTKLFF.

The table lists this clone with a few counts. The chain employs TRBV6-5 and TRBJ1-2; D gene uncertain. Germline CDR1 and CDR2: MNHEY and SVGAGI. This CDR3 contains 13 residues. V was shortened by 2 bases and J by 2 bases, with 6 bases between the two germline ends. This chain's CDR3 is CASSYDGNYGYTF. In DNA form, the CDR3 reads TGTGCCAGCAGTTACGACGGGAACTATGGCTACACCTTC.

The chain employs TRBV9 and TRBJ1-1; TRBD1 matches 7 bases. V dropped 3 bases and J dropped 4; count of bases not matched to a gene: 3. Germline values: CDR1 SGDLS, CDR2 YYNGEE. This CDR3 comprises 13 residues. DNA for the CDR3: TGTGCCAGCAGCGGTTCAGGGGGCACTGAAGCTTTCTTT. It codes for CASSGSGGTEAFF.

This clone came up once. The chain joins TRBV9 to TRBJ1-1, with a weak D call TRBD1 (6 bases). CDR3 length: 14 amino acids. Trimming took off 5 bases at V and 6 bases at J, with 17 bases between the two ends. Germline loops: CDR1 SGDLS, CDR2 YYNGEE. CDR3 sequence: CASRVGQSGAEAFF. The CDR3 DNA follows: TGTGCCAGCAGGGTCGGACAGTCGGGCGCTGAAGCTTTCTTT.

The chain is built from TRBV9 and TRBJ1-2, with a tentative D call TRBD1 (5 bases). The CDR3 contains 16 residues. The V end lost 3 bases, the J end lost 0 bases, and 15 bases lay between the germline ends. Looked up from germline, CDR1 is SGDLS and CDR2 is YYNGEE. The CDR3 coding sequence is TGTGCCAGCAGCGGGTTTACGGGGGGGTCTAACTATGGCTACACCTTC. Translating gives CASSGFTGGSNYGYTF.

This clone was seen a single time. The CDR3 DNA follows: TGTGCCAGCAGCCAAGATGGGGGGGGCGTAGCAGATACGCAGTATTTT. Translated: CASSQDGGGVADTQYF. The chain links TRBV4-2 to TRBJ2-3; TRBD2 is a possible D gene (7 bases). This CDR3 is built from 16 residues. Trimming cost V 0 bases and J 4 bases, with 14 bases left between them. CDR1 and CDR2 from the germline V gene are LGHNA and YNFKEQ.

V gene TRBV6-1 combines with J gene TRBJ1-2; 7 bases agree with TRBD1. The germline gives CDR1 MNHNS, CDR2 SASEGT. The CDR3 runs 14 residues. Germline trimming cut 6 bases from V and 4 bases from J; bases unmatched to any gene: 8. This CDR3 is CASRVDRAFYGYTF. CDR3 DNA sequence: TGTGCCAGCAGAGTCGACAGGGCGTTCTATGGCTACACCTTC.

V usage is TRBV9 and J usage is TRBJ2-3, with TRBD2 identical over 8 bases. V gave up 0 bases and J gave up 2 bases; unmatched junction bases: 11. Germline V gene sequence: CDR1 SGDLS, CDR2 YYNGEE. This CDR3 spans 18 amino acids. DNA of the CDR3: TGTGCCAGCAGCGTAGAGGGTGGGGGTAGCGGGACCACAGATACGCAGTATTTT. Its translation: CASSVEGGGSGTTDTQYF.

CDR3 DNA sequence: TGTGCCAGCAGGGCCACAGGTTACTACGAGCAGTACTTC. It specifies CASRATGYYEQYF. V and J are TRBV2 and TRBJ2-7; TRBD1 is a possible D gene (5 bases). The CDR3 totals 13 residues. Per the germline V gene, CDR1 is SNHLY and CDR2 is FYNNEI. The V and J ends lost 6 bases and 3 bases respectively, with 12 bases between them.

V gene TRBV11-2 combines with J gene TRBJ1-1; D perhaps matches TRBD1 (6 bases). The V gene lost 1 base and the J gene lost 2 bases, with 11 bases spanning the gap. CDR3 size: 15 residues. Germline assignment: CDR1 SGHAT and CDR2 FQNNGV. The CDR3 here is CASSLGVRGNTEAFF. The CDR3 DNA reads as TGTGCCAGCAGCTTAGGAGTCAGGGGTAACACTGAAGCTTTCTTT.

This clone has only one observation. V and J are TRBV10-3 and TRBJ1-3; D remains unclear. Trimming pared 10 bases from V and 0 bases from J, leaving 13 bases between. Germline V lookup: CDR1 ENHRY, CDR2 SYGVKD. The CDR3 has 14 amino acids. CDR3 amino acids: CATAEGDSGNTIYF. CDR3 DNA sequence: TGTGCCACCGCGGAGGGAGACTCTGGAAACACCATATATTTT.

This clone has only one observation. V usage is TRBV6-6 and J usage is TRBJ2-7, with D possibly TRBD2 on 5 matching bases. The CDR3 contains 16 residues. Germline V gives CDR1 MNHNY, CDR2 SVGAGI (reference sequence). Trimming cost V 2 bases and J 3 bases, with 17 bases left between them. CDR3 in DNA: TGTGCCAGCAGTTACGGGCAGTCGGCGGGCTACTACGAGCAGTACTTC. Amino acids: CASSYGQSAGYYEQYF.

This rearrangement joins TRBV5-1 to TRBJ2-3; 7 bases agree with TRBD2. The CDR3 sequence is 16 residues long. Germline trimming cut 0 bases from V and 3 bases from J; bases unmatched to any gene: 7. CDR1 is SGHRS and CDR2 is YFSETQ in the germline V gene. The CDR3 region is CASSLGGGRATDTQYF. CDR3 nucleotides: TGCGCCAGCAGCTTGGGGGGCGGGAGAGCGACAGATACGCAGTATTTT.

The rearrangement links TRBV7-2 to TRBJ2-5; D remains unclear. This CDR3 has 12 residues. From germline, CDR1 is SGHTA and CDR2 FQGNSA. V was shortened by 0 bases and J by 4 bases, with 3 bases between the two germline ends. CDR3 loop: CASSLARETQYF. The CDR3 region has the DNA TGTGCCAGCAGCTTAGCCCGAGAGACCCAGTACTTC.

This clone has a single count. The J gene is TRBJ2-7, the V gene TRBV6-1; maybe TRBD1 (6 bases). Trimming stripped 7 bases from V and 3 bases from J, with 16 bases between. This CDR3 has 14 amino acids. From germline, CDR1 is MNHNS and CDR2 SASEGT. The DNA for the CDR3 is TGTGCCAGCACCAGTCAGGGGAACATCTACGAGCAGTACTTC. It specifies CASTSQGNIYEQYF.

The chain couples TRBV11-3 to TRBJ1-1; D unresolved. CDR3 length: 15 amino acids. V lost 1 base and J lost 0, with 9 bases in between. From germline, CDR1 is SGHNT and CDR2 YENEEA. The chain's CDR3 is CASSLGGTLNTEAFF. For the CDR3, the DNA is TGTGCCAGCAGCTTAGGTGGCACGTTGAACACTGAAGCTTTCTTT.